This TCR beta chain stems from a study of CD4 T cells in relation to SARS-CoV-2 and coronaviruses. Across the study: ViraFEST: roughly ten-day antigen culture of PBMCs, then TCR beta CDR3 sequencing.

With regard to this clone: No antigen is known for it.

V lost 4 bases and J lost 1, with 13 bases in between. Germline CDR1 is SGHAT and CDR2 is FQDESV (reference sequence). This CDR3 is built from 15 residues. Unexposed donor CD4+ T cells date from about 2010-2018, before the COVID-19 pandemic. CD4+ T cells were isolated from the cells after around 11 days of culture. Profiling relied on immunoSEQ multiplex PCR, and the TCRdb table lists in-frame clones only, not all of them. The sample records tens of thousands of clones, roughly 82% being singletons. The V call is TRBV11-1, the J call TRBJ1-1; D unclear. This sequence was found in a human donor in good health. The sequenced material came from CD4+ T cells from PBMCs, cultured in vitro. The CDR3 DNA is TGTGCCAGCAGCTCGGGAGTGCGGGCGAACACTGAAGCTTTCTTT. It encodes CASSSGVRANTEAFF.